A selection of T cell receptor beta chains follows, all from one sample in a study of cytomegalovirus exposure and HLA in healthy donors. Some clones are missing from TCRdb's copy, which holds only in-frame ones; the method was immunoSEQ multiplex PCR. This sample has over 120,000 clones, with about 80% found just once. The specimen sequenced was PBMCs. These receptors all stem from a woman in her late teens or twenties in good health and CMV-seropositive. Each CDR3 is given with its conserved first and last residue. A D gene is named only where the DNA matches it firmly. Some rows have no size entry. The others give once, few or many, or a class for an expanded clone.

v_gene	abundance	j_gene	d_gene	CDR3aa	CDR3nt
TRBV28	NA	TRBJ1-1	NA	CASKAIGENTEAFF	TGTGCCAGCAAGGCAATCGGGGAGAACACTGAAGCTTTCTTT
TRBV27	once	TRBJ2-7	NA	CASRHGLSHLYEQYF	TGTGCCAGCAGACATGGACTCTCTCACCTTTACGAGCAGTACTTC
TRBV29-1	NA	TRBJ2-1	TRBD1	CSVEVTGGVYNEQFF	TGCAGCGTTGAGGTGACAGGGGGCGTTTACAATGAGCAGTTCTTC
TRBV29-1	NA	TRBJ2-1	TRBD2	CSVEVLDGGDEQFF	TGCAGCGTTGAGGTCTTGGACGGGGGGGATGAGCAGTTCTTC
TRBV6-5	NA	TRBJ1-4	TRBD1	CASSRDRGGEKLFF	TGTGCCAGCAGTCGGGACAGGGGGGGAGAAAAACTGTTTTTT
TRBV4-3	NA	TRBJ1-1	NA	CASSQDGGGHTEAFF	TGCGCCAGCAGCCAAGATGGCGGGGGGCACACTGAAGCTTTCTTT
TRBV5-8	NA	TRBJ2-3	TRBD1	CASSSYGTGPSTDTQYF	TGTGCCAGCAGCTCCTATGGGACAGGGCCTAGCACAGATACGCAGTATTTT
TRBV6-5	few	TRBJ2-1	TRBD1	CASSASGTGGNEQFF	TGTGCCAGCAGTGCTTCCGGGACAGGGGGCAATGAGCAGTTCTTC
TRBV18	NA	TRBJ2-5	NA	CASSPPSLGGETQYF	TGTGCCAGCTCACCACCTTCACTGGGGGGAGAGACCCAGTACTTC
TRBV7-2	NA	TRBJ2-2	TRBD2	CASSLAILAGGFGELFF	TGTGCCAGCAGCTTAGCGATACTAGCGGGGGGTTTTGGGGAGCTGTTTTTT
TRBV7-9	NA	TRBJ2-5	TRBD1	CASSLRVGTEETQYF	TGTGCCAGCAGCTTACGGGTCGGGACAGAAGAGACCCAGTACTTC
TRBV6-1	NA	TRBJ2-1	TRBD1	CAARRDRGPFF	TGTGCCGCACGCAGGGACAGGGGGCCGTTCTTC
TRBV19	NA	TRBJ1-2	NA	CASSPSGLNYGYTF	TGTGCCAGTAGTCCCTCCGGACTGAACTATGGCTACACCTTC
TRBV7-2	NA	TRBJ1-5	NA	CASSSGGGRGYQPQHF	TGTGCCAGCAGCTCCGGGGGGGGGCGGGGATATCAGCCCCAGCATTTT
TRBV11-2	once	TRBJ2-1	TRBD2	CASGLAGWNEQFF	TGTGCCAGTGGACTAGCGGGTTGGAATGAGCAGTTCTTC
TRBV7-2	NA	TRBJ2-7	TRBD1	CASSLEEGTGSHEQYF	TGTGCCAGCAGCTTAGAAGAGGGGACAGGGTCCCACGAGCAGTACTTC
TRBV28	NA	TRBJ1-5	TRBD1	CASGTAGTGINQPQHF	TGTGCCAGCGGAACCGCCGGGACAGGGATCAATCAGCCCCAGCATTTT
TRBV29-1	NA	TRBJ2-7	TRBD1	CSASGQNWNEQYF	TGCAGCGCCTCGGGACAGAATTGGAACGAGCAGTACTTC
TRBV9	NA	TRBJ1-2	TRBD1	CASSETGGLIGYTF	TGTGCCAGCAGCGAGACAGGGGGCTTAATTGGCTACACCTTC
TRBV4-1	few	TRBJ2-7	NA	CASSQAGSLGRQGYEQYF	TGCGCCAGCAGCCAAGCGGGTAGCTTGGGACGGCAGGGGTACGAGCAGTACTTC
TRBV25-1	NA	TRBJ1-4	NA	CASSDKSPAGEKLFF	TGTGCCAGCAGTGATAAAAGCCCAGCGGGTGAAAAACTGTTTTTT
TRBV29-1	NA	TRBJ2-5	NA	CSVGWLAQETQYF	TGCAGCGTTGGTTGGCTTGCCCAAGAGACCCAGTACTTC